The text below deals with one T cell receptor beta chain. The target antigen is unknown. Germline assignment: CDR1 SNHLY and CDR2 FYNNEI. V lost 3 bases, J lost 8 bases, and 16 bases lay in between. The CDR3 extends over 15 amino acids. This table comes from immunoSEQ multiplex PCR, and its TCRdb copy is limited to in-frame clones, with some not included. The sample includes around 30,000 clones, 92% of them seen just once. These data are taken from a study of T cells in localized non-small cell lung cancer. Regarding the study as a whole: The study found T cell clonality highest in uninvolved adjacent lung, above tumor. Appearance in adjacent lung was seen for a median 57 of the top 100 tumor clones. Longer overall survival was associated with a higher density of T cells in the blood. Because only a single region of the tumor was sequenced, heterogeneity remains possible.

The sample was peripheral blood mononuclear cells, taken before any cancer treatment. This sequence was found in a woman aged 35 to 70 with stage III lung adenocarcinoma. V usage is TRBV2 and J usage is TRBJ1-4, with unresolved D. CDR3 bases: TGTGCCAGCAGTGAGCGGGCCGTCAACCGGGAAAAACTGTTTTTT. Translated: CASSERAVNREKLFF.